The 20 T cell receptor beta chains below all came from one sample that was sequenced in a study of cytomegalovirus exposure and HLA in healthy donors. PCR employed 60 Vbeta and 13 Jbeta primers. Sequencing used immunoSEQ multiplex PCR; TCRdb keeps in-frame clones, though not all of them. Here the sample table reports 100,000 to 150,000 clones. Sequencing was done on a sample of PBMCs. These receptors were collected from a man aged 18 to 29 in good health and CMV-seronegative.

The chain is built from TRBV7-9 and TRBJ2-7; 10 bases match TRBD2. Germline assignment: CDR1 SEHNR and CDR2 FQNEAQ (reference sequence). CDR3 length: 13 residues. V was pared by 8 bases and J by 6 bases, with 7 bases of the junction left unmatched. The CDR3 region has the DNA TGTGCCAGCGGCCTGAGCGGGGGGGGCGAGCAGTACTTC. Its protein is CASGLSGGGEQYF.

This chain links TRBV23-1 with TRBJ1-5; D is possibly TRBD1 (6 bases). TRBV23-1 qualifies as an ORF whose function is uncertain. The CDR3 extends over 15 amino acids. The V and J ends lost 3 bases and 2 bases respectively, with 11 bases between them. CDR3 DNA: TGCGCCAGCAGTCAGGACAGTGGGGGCAATCAGCCCCAGCATTTT. Its protein product is CASSQDSGGNQPQHF.

The genes are TRBV6-7 and TRBJ2-7; 7 bases match TRBD1. Being an ORF, TRBV6-7 has a function that is uncertain. The trim removed 7 bases at V and 2 bases at J, leaving 11 bases unmatched. This CDR3 contains 15 residues. The CDR3 nucleotides read TGTGCCAGCACGGGGACAGCCGATCCCACCTACGAGCAGTACTTC. It encodes CASTGTADPTYEQYF.

The chain couples TRBV2 to TRBJ2-7, with a possible D match to TRBD1 (6 bases). This CDR3 region has 13 residues. CDR1 and CDR2 (germline): SNHLY, FYNNEI. V was clipped by 7 bases and J by 7 bases, with 17 bases between them. The CDR3 DNA is TGTGCCAGCAAATTACAGGGCATATTAGAGCAGTACTTC. Residues: CASKLQGILEQYF.

The chain has TRBV20-1 and TRBJ1-1; no clear D gene. The germline V gene encodes CDR1 DFQATT and CDR2 SNEGSKA (reference sequence). V was shortened by 3 bases and J by 0 bases, with 2 bases between the two germline ends. The CDR3 sequence is 11 residues long. The CDR3: CSASLNTEAFF. The CDR3 nucleotides are TGCAGTGCTAGCTTGAACACTGAAGCTTTCTTT.

The chain couples TRBV10-3 to TRBJ2-3, with TRBD2 matching 13 bases. The CDR3 spans 19 residues. The V gene end was trimmed by 4 bases and the J gene end by 2 bases; junction bases not matched to a gene: 12. Per germline, CDR1 ENHRY and CDR2 SYGVKD. CDR3 protein: CAISGTSGGRVPFTDTQYF. The DNA of the CDR3 is TGTGCCATCAGTGGGACTAGCGGGGGACGTGTACCCTTCACAGATACGCAGTATTTT.

V and J are TRBV6-1 and TRBJ1-6; D gene unclear. The germline V gene encodes CDR1 MNHNS and CDR2 SASEGT. With 2 bases removed from V and 0 bases from J, the gap between germline ends came to 14 bases. This CDR3 is built from 18 residues. CDR3 in amino acids: CASSETVQASSYNSPLHF. CDR3 sequence (DNA): TGTGCCAGCAGTGAAACGGTCCAGGCAAGCTCCTATAATTCACCCCTCCACTTT.

J is TRBJ1-5 and V is TRBV27, with 10 bases that match TRBD1. The V gene's germline CDR1 is MNHEY and CDR2 SMNVEV (reference sequence). V was clipped by 0 bases and J by 3 bases; unmatched bases: 5. The CDR3 runs to 17 residues. The DNA for the CDR3 is TGTGCCAGCAGTTTATCTCGGACAGGGGGTTCCAATCAGCCCCAGCATTTT. Translation: CASSLSRTGGSNQPQHF.

This chain uses TRBV19 with TRBJ2-1, with TRBD2 matching over 9 bases. V lost 4 bases and J lost 4; bases outside the gene matches: 14. The germline CDR1 and CDR2 sequences are LNHDA and SQIVND (reference sequence). This CDR3 spans 18 amino acids. CDR3 sequence (DNA): TGTGCCAGTAGTACACCGAATAAAGGACTAGCGTTTTACAATGAGCAGTTCTTC. This encodes CASSTPNKGLAFYNEQFF.

V is TRBV5-1 and J is TRBJ2-7; a weak D match, TRBD1 (5 bases). Germline CDR1 SGHRS, CDR2 YFSETQ. V lost 4 bases, J lost 5 bases, and 19 bases lay in between. This CDR3 contains 15 residues. The CDR3 DNA follows: TGCGCCAGCAGCAGACAAACGGACATATCCCACGAGCAGTACTTC. This codes for CASSRQTDISHEQYF.

As DNA, the CDR3 is TGTGCCAGCAGTTCCTCGAGACTAGCGGGAGGCCGCGCCCAAGAGACCCAGTACTTC. The encoded protein is CASSSSRLAGGRAQETQYF. The chain links TRBV28 to TRBJ2-5, with TRBD2 identical over 13 bases. CDR3 size: 19 residues. With V trimmed by 4 bases and J by 1 base, 12 bases remained unmatched. The germline CDR1 and CDR2 sequences are MDHEN and SYDVKM.

The chain carries TRBV6-1 and TRBJ2-7; TRBD1 matches 7 bases. Germline V gives CDR1 MNHNS, CDR2 SASEGT. Trimming removed 2 bases from V and 0 bases from J; junction bases left unmatched: 4. There are 15 residues in the CDR3. The CDR3 sequence: CASSESGTVSYEQYF. Written as DNA, the CDR3 is TGTGCCAGCAGTGAATCCGGGACAGTCTCCTACGAGCAGTACTTC.

The chain combines TRBV27 with TRBJ1-6, with 7 bases aligning to TRBD1. J gave up 13 bases and V 6 bases, and 15 bases lay outside the gene matches. Germline values: CDR1 MNHEY, CDR2 SMNVEV (reference sequence). The CDR3 consists of 15 residues. CDR3 protein: CASRLTGSSVLPLHF. The CDR3 region has the DNA TGTGCCAGCAGGCTGACAGGGTCGTCGGTCTTGCCCCTCCACTTT.

The J gene is TRBJ2-1, the V gene TRBV5-1, with 12 bases lining up with TRBD2. The germline gives CDR1 SGHRS, CDR2 YFSETQ. With V trimmed by 0 bases and J by 9 bases, 10 bases remained unmatched. The CDR3 consists of 17 residues. The CDR3 DNA reads TGCGCCAGCAGCTTGGGCCCCCTAGCGGGGGGGCCTGGTGAGCAGTTCTTC. As protein: CASSLGPLAGGPGEQFF.

The chain is built from TRBV7-9 and TRBJ2-1, with 8 bases aligning to TRBD2. This CDR3 is 15 amino acids long. V gave up 2 bases and J gave up 3 bases; unmatched junction bases: 3. Germline CDR1 reads SEHNR; CDR2 reads FQNEAQ (reference sequence). The CDR3 bases are TGTGCCAGCAGCTTACGAGCGGGGGTCTACAATGAGCAGTTCTTC. Translating it yields CASSLRAGVYNEQFF.

This sequence joins TRBV7-2 and TRBJ2-5, with TRBD2 identical over 8 bases. The junction had 11 bases not matched to a gene; V was cut back by 7 bases and J by 4 bases. The germline CDR1 and CDR2 sequences are SGHTA and FQGNSA. The CDR3 spans 15 residues. The CDR3 region is CASIPGAGEGETQYF. The CDR3 DNA follows: TGTGCCAGCATACCGGGAGCGGGAGAGGGAGAGACCCAGTACTTC.

This chain joins TRBV30 and TRBJ2-3; 8 bases agree with TRBD2. V gave up 4 bases and J gave up 0 bases; unmatched junction bases: 3. Germline assignment: CDR1 GTSNPN and CDR2 SVGIG (reference sequence). This CDR3 comprises 14 residues. The CDR3 DNA reads TGTGCCTGGAACCCGGGGGGGAGCACAGATACGCAGTATTTT. This codes for CAWNPGGSTDTQYF.

Remarks on this clone: The same CDR3 also results from other DNA sequences found in this sample. This chain links TRBV6-4 with TRBJ2-2; TRBD1 agrees at 11 bases. The V gene end was trimmed by 3 bases and the J gene end by 4 bases; junction bases not matched to a gene: 1. CDR1 and CDR2 (germline): MRHNA, SNTAGT. The CDR3 sequence is 15 residues long. Here the CDR3 reads CASSEGTGGTGELFF. The DNA for the CDR3 is TGTGCCAGCAGTGAGGGGACAGGGGGCACCGGGGAGCTGTTTTTT.

The rearrangement links TRBV13 to TRBJ2-7; 7 nucleotides line up with TRBD2. The CDR3 has 16 amino acids. Germline CDR1 PRHDT, CDR2 FYEKMQ (reference sequence). After removal of 4 bases from V and 1 base from J, the junction contained 10 bases not matched to a gene. CDR3 DNA sequence: TGTGCCAGCAGCTCCGATGGGTTGGGAGGGTCCTACGAGCAGTACTTC. Translation gives CASSSDGLGGSYEQYF.

Remarks on this clone: This sample includes further DNA sequences coding for the same CDR3. This sequence joins TRBV5-1 and TRBJ2-3; D is perhaps TRBD1 (6 bases). This CDR3 spans 12 amino acids. V was clipped by 4 bases and J by 5 bases, with 8 bases between them. Germline CDR1 SGHRS, CDR2 YFSETQ. CDR3 in amino acids: CASSPQGDTQYF. The CDR3 bases are TGCGCCAGCAGCCCACAGGGAGATACGCAGTATTTT.